Listed here are 7 T cell receptor beta chains from one sample, sequenced in a study of identical twins. From the 5' RACE reads, TCRdb called clonotypes with MiXCR, one entry per CDR3 protein. This table has roughly 220,000 distinct CDR3 sequences, 5.5% to 7.5% appearing once. These records were also assigned to another study, of T cells expressing NK-cell markers.

Source material: CD8+ T cells sorted from blood. All receptors come from a woman younger than 30 in good health.

This clonotype was seen more than once but under ten times. The gene calls are TRBV7-9 and TRBJ2-5; no firm D call. Germline CDR1 SEHNR, CDR2 FQNEAQ (reference sequence). V lost 5 bases and J lost 5, with 12 bases in between. The CDR3 runs 13 residues. The CDR3 nucleotides are TGTGCCAGCAGCCCGGGCGACCGGGAGACCCAGTACTTC. Amino acids: CASSPGDRETQYF.

The rearrangement joins TRBV6-2 or TRBV6-3 to TRBJ2-1, with TRBD2 matching 10 bases. In germline, CDR1 is MNHEY, CDR2 SVGEGT. The CDR3 extends over 17 amino acids. Unmatched junction bases numbered 15, after V lost 6 bases and J lost 7 bases. DNA for the CDR3: TGTGCCAGCAGGACTAGCGGGTGGGAGGGGGTTCGGAATGAGCAGTTCTTC. As protein: CASRTSGWEGVRNEQFF.

The rearrangement links TRBV10-1 to TRBJ2-3; possible D gene TRBD2, 7 bases. This CDR3 spans 14 amino acids. Looked up from germline, CDR1 is WNHNN and CDR2 is SYGVQD (reference sequence). V was pared by 11 bases and J by 5 bases, with 20 bases between. The CDR3 DNA reads TGCGCCTCACATCTGGGAGGGGGTGAAGATACGCAGTATTTT. It is translated as CASHLGGGEDTQYF.

This clonotype was found a few times. This sequence joins TRBV7-3 and TRBJ2-3; D possibly corresponds to TRBD2 (6 bases). The CDR3 covers 15 residues. Germline V gene data show CDR1 as SGHTA and CDR2 as FQGTGA. Trimming left V 6 bases short and J 3 bases short, with 16 bases between. For the CDR3, the DNA is TGTGCCAGCAGTCCCGGGGGATTTTCGACAGATACGCAGTATTTT. Its translation: CASSPGGFSTDTQYF.

This clonotype was seen more than once but under ten times. This chain's CDR3 is CASTPSVDGKNIQYF. The CDR3 DNA follows: TGTGCCAGTACCCCATCGGTGGATGGCAAAAACATTCAGTACTTC. The chain uses TRBV19 and TRBJ2-4, with no clear D. CDR3 length: 15 residues. From germline, CDR1 is LNHDA and CDR2 SQIVND (reference sequence). V was trimmed by 7 bases and J by 3 bases, leaving 16 bases between them.

In its sample, this clonotype was seen a few times. The rearrangement uses TRBV9 and TRBJ2-2, with TRBD1 identical over 10 bases. V was pared by 2 bases and J by 4 bases, with 2 bases of the junction left unmatched. Germline CDR1 reads SGDLS; CDR2 reads YYNGEE. This CDR3 is 15 amino acids long. CDR3 bases: TGTGCCAGCAGCGTCGGACAGGGGGGCACCGGGGAGCTGTTTTTT. Protein sequence: CASSVGQGGTGELFF.

The V gene is TRBV18, the J gene TRBJ2-7; 7 bases are shared with TRBD2. From germline, CDR1 is KGHSH and CDR2 LQKENI. This CDR3 is built from 14 residues. With 3 bases clipped from V and 2 bases from J, the junction kept 4 bases outside the gene matches. The CDR3 DNA reads as TGTGCCAGCTCACCGGGGGGGATGGCCTACGAGCAGTACTTC. It yields the protein CASSPGGMAYEQYF. The full variable domain, rest sourced from reference TRBV18 and TRBJ2-7, is NAGVMQNPRHLVRRRGQEARLRCSPMKGHSHVYWYRQLPEEGLKFMVYLQKENIIDESGMPKERFSAEFPKEGPSILRIQQVVRGDSAAYFCASSPGGMAYEQYFGPGTRLTVT.